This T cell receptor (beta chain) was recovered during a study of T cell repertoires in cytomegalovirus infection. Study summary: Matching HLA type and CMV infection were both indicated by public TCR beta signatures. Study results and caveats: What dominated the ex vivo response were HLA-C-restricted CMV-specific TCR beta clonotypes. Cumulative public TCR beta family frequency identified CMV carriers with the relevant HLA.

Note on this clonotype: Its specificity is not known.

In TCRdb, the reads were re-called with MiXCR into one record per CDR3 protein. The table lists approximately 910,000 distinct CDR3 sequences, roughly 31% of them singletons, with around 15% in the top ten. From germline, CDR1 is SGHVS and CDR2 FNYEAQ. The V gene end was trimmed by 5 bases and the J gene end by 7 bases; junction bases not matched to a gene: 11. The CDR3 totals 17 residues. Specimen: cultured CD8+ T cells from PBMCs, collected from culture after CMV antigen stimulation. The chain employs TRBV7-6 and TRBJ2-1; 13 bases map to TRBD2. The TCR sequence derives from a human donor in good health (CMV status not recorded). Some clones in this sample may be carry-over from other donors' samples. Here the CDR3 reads CASSPTSGGPYGNEQFF. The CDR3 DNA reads TGTGCCAGCAGCCCGACTAGCGGGGGGCCCTATGGGAATGAGCAGTTCTTC.